These 30 T cell receptor beta chains were all obtained from the same sample, sequenced in a study of blood T cell repertoires in COVID-19. Only in-frame clones appear in the TCRdb table, and some are missing; sequencing was by immunoSEQ multiplex PCR. This table has 350,000 or so clones, almost 90% appearing once. Sequenced: peripheral blood. Receptors originate from a man between 18 and 35 years old with active or convalescent COVID-19.

V usage is TRBV19 and J usage is TRBJ2-7; a weak D match, TRBD1 (6 bases). CDR3 length equals 12 residues. From germline, CDR1 is LNHDA and CDR2 SQIVND (reference sequence). V lost 6 bases and J lost 2, with 8 bases in between. The CDR3 DNA sequence: TGTGCCAGTAGGTCAGGGGCCTACGAGCAGTACTTC. As protein: CASRSGAYEQYF.

The CDR3, as DNA: TGTGCCAGCAGAACAGGGCTTTGGGATTCAACTAATGAAAAACTGTTTTTT. Encoded protein: CASRTGLWDSTNEKLFF. The chain has TRBV2 and TRBJ1-4; D may be TRBD1 (6 bases). With 6 bases removed from V and 0 bases from J, the gap between germline ends came to 17 bases. There are 17 residues in the CDR3. Germline assignment: CDR1 SNHLY and CDR2 FYNNEI.

The chain combines TRBV29-1 with TRBJ1-2; unclear D gene. Germline CDR1 and CDR2: SQVTM and ANQGSEA. V was shortened by 7 bases and J by 0 bases, with 12 bases between the two germline ends. The CDR3 has 13 residues. CDR3 in amino acids: CSAFSPANYGYTF. Here the CDR3 DNA reads TGCAGCGCCTTTTCCCCAGCTAACTATGGCTACACCTTC.

As to this clone: The sample contains more than one DNA sequence encoding this CDR3. V and J are TRBV18 and TRBJ1-4; D is unclear. CDR3 length: 14 amino acids. Trimming removed 1 base from V and 0 bases from J, with 3 bases in between. CDR1 is KGHSH and CDR2 is LQKENI in the germline V gene. CDR3: CASSPLATNEKLFF. DNA of the CDR3: TGTGCCAGCTCACCACTAGCAACTAATGAAAAACTGTTTTTT.

J is TRBJ1-2 and V is TRBV12-5, with 7 positions matching TRBD1. The CDR3 has 15 amino acids. Trimming at V came to 0 bases and at J to 2 bases, leaving 3 bases not matched to a gene. Germline V gives CDR1 LGHNT, CDR2 FRNRAP. In nucleotides, the CDR3 is TGTGCTAGTGGTTTGGTCCAAGGGGGCAACTATGGCTACACCTTC. Protein sequence: CASGLVQGGNYGYTF.

The chain is built from TRBV7-3 and TRBJ2-1, with 10 bases that match TRBD2. Germline lookup yields CDR1 SGHTA and CDR2 FQGTGA. V dropped 5 bases and J dropped 8; count of bases not matched to a gene: 9. The CDR3 runs 15 residues. The CDR3 loop reads CASSLKREGRDEQFF. CDR3 coding DNA: TGTGCCAGCAGCCTTAAGCGGGAGGGCCGGGATGAGCAGTTCTTC.

The genes are TRBV5-1 and TRBJ2-7; 9 nucleotides match TRBD1. After removal of 0 bases from V and 2 bases from J, the junction contained 3 bases not matched to a gene. Germline loops: CDR1 SGHRS, CDR2 YFSETQ. CDR3 length equals 15 residues. CDR3 loop: CASSLAGDRAYEQYF. The CDR3 region has the DNA TGCGCCAGCAGCTTGGCGGGGGACAGGGCCTACGAGCAGTACTTC.

The chain employs TRBV28 and TRBJ1-2; tentatively, D is TRBD1 (6 bases). Looked up from germline, CDR1 is MDHEN and CDR2 is SYDVKM. The germline V and J ends were trimmed by 10 bases and 10 bases, with 16 bases remaining between them. The CDR3 has 11 amino acids. CDR3 DNA sequence: TGTGCCACCAGGACAGCCCTAAACTACACCTTC. This codes for CATRTALNYTF.

The V gene is TRBV5-5, the J gene TRBJ1-5, with TRBD1 as a possible D gene (5 bases). Looked up from germline, CDR1 is SGHKS and CDR2 is YYEKEE (reference sequence). With 1 base removed from V and 7 bases from J, the gap between germline ends came to 15 bases. The CDR3 runs to 15 residues. This CDR3 is CASSLQWGGNQPQHF. For the CDR3, the DNA is TGTGCCAGCAGCTTGCAATGGGGGGGTAACCAGCCCCAGCATTTT. The whole variable domain, filled in from reference TRBV5-5 and TRBJ1-5, reads DAGVTQSPTHLIKTRGQQVTLRCSPISGHKSVSWYQQVLGQGPQFIFQYYEKEERGRGNFPDRFSARQFPNYSSELNVNALLLGDSALYLCASSLQWGGNQPQHFGDGTRLSIL.

This clone was seen a handful of times. This chain links TRBV29-1 with TRBJ1-2; D is unresolved. Trimming pared 8 bases from V and 6 bases from J, leaving 4 bases between. This CDR3 has 8 residues. The germline CDR1 and CDR2 sequences are SQVTM and ANQGSEA. DNA of the CDR3: TGCAGCCCAAATGGCTACACCTTC. It yields the protein CSPNGYTF.

The chain couples TRBV27 to TRBJ2-7; possible D gene TRBD1, 6 bases. Germline V gene sequence: CDR1 MNHEY, CDR2 SMNVEV (reference sequence). V was shortened by 3 bases and J by 1 base, with 13 bases between the two germline ends. This CDR3 spans 15 amino acids. The CDR3 DNA reads TGTGCCAGCAGTTTGGAAGGGGGTAGGTCCTACGAGCAGTACTTC. Encoded protein: CASSLEGGRSYEQYF.

The chain links TRBV5-1 to TRBJ2-5; D is perhaps TRBD2 (6 bases). Trimming pared 7 bases from V and 5 bases from J, leaving 12 bases between. This CDR3 spans 12 amino acids. From germline, CDR1 is SGHRS and CDR2 YFSETQ. The CDR3 is CASFTGRETQYF. CDR3 nucleotides: TGCGCCAGCTTCACGGGGAGGGAGACCCAGTACTTC. The complete variable domain, with remaining parts taken from reference TRBV5-1 and TRBJ2-5, reads KAGVTQTPRYLIKTRGQQVTLSCSPISGHRSVSWYQQTPGQGLQFLFEYFSETQRNKGNFPGRFSGRQFSNSRSEMNVSTLELGDSALYLCASFTGRETQYFGPGTRLLVL.

J is TRBJ1-5 and V is TRBV18; D not certain. CDR1 and CDR2 (germline): KGHSH, LQKENI. This CDR3 spans 14 amino acids. V gave up 1 base and J gave up 9 bases, with 13 bases separating them. CDR3 in DNA: TGTGCCAGCTCACCACAACCTTTCTCCGGGCCCCAGCATTTT. It yields the protein CASSPQPFSGPQHF. Variable domain in full (rest from reference TRBV18 and TRBJ1-5): NAGVMQNPRHLVRRRGQEARLRCSPMKGHSHVYWYRQLPEEGLKFMVYLQKENIIDESGMPKERFSAEFPKEGPSILRIQQVVRGDSAAYFCASSPQPFSGPQHFGDGTRLSIL.

The V and J genes are TRBV4-1 and TRBJ2-7; the match to TRBD1 covers 8 bases. Germline loops: CDR1 MGHRA, CDR2 YSYEKL. The J segment lost 2 bases and the V segment lost 4 bases, leaving 4 bases of the junction unmatched. The length of the CDR3 is 14 residues. CDR3 protein: CASSPRTGTYEQYF. Written as DNA, the CDR3 is TGCGCCAGCAGCCCCCGGACAGGGACCTACGAGCAGTACTTC.

The chain couples TRBV28 to TRBJ1-2; D uncertain. CDR1 MDHEN and CDR2 SYDVKM come from the germline V gene. V was shortened by 6 bases and J by 4 bases, with 6 bases between the two germline ends. The CDR3 covers 11 residues. This CDR3 is CASRATYGYTF. The DNA of the CDR3 is TGTGCCAGCAGAGCAACCTATGGCTACACCTTC.

The chain links TRBV4-1 to TRBJ1-4; D might be TRBD1 (5 bases). Looked up from germline, CDR1 is MGHRA and CDR2 is YSYEKL. Deletions cut 4 bases from V and 8 bases from J, with 20 bases between. This CDR3 has 16 residues. The CDR3 loop reads CASSRELADTAEKLFF. The CDR3 DNA follows: TGCGCCAGCAGCCGCGAACTGGCGGACACGGCCGAAAAACTGTTTTTT.

This chain joins TRBV4-3 and TRBJ1-1; perhaps TRBD1 as D (5 bases). Germline CDR1 LGHNA, CDR2 YSLEER. V was pared by 0 bases and J by 4 bases, with 9 bases between. The length of the CDR3 is 14 residues. CDR3 region: CASSQEGTGTEAFF. The CDR3 coding sequence is TGCGCCAGCAGCCAAGAGGGAACAGGCACTGAAGCTTTCTTT.

J is TRBJ1-2 and V is TRBV12-3 or TRBV12-4; TRBD1 matches at 9 bases. The CDR3 has 13 amino acids. The trim removed 5 bases at V and 6 bases at J, leaving 4 bases unmatched. CDR3 in amino acids: CASSPTGGHGYTF. CDR3 DNA: TGTGCCAGCAGTCCAACAGGGGGCCATGGCTACACCTTC.

Note on this clone: Other DNA sequences from this sample encode an identical CDR3 as well. J is TRBJ2-2 and V is TRBV24-1; D perhaps matches TRBD1 (5 bases). CDR1 is KGHDR, CDR2 SFDVKD, per germline. CDR3 length: 12 residues. V was cut by 6 bases and J by 4 bases, with 5 bases left in between. The CDR3 sequence is CATSRGTGELFF. CDR3 bases: TGTGCCACCAGTAGGGGCACCGGGGAGCTGTTTTTT.

This rearrangement joins TRBV7-8 to TRBJ2-3; D not resolved. V lost 5 bases and J lost 2, with 11 bases in between. This CDR3 is built from 14 residues. CDR1 SGHVS and CDR2 FQNEAQ come from the germline V gene. CDR3 bases: TGTGCCAGCAGCCCCCTCGAACACACAGATACGCAGTATTTT. Amino acids: CASSPLEHTDTQYF.

This chain uses TRBV29-1 with TRBJ1-6, with 7 bases identical to TRBD1. Unmatched junction bases numbered 7, after V lost 4 bases and J lost 7 bases. The CDR3 is made up of 14 amino acids. CDR1 is SQVTM and CDR2 is ANQGSEA in the germline V gene. The CDR3 bases are TGCAGCGTTGTAATAGGGGGCGTAAATTCACCCCTCCACTTT. Encoded protein: CSVVIGGVNSPLHF.

The chain joins TRBV11-2 to TRBJ1-1; TRBD1 matches at 7 bases. V lost 5 bases to trimming and J lost 1 base; unmatched junction nucleotides: 10. Germline loops: CDR1 SGHAT, CDR2 FQNNGV. The CDR3 loop spans 16 amino acids. The CDR3 region has the DNA TGTGCCAGCAGCCCCAGCCCACAGGGGTCGAACACTGAAGCTTTCTTT. This encodes CASSPSPQGSNTEAFF.

The chain joins TRBV9 to TRBJ2-2; 7 bases are a match to TRBD2. Germline V CDR1 and CDR2: SGDLS, YYNGEE. V lost 0 bases and J lost 5; bases outside the gene matches: 13. The CDR3 runs to 18 residues. For the CDR3, the DNA is TGTGCCAGCAGCGTAGGACCCGGGGGGAGGGGCTGGACCGGGGAGCTGTTTTTT. Protein sequence: CASSVGPGGRGWTGELFF.

The genes are TRBV5-5 and TRBJ1-1; D is perhaps TRBD1 (6 bases). The CDR3 runs to 13 residues. Germline V gene lookup returns CDR1 SGHKS and CDR2 YYEKEE (reference sequence). V was trimmed by 1 base and J by 6 bases, leaving 10 bases between them. CDR3 coding DNA: TGTGCCAGCAGCTTGCAGCAGGGGTCTGAAGCTTTCTTT. Translation: CASSLQQGSEAFF.

V usage is TRBV7-3 and J usage is TRBJ2-2; D is uncertain. V lost 8 bases and J 0 bases, leaving 7 bases between the germline ends. The CDR3 sequence is 13 residues long. The germline CDR1 and CDR2 sequences are SGHTA and FQGTGA. This chain's CDR3 is CASEQTNTGELFF. CDR3 DNA sequence: TGTGCCAGCGAACAGACGAACACCGGGGAGCTGTTTTTT.

For the CDR3, the DNA is TGTGCCAGCAGCCCTTCTAGCCTGGAGACCCAGTACTTC. Translation: CASSPSSLETQYF. The chain is built from TRBV7-2 and TRBJ2-5; TRBD2 is a possible D gene (5 bases). Trimming took 5 bases from V and 5 from J, leaving 12 bases between them. Germline CDR1 and CDR2: SGHTA and FQGNSA. This CDR3 contains 13 residues.

The chain recombines TRBV18 with TRBJ2-7, with D unclear. Germline CDR1 is KGHSH and CDR2 is LQKENI. This CDR3 has 13 residues. Trimming cost V 3 bases and J 0 bases, with 6 bases left between them. As DNA, the CDR3 is TGTGCCAGCTCACCGGCAGACTCCTACGAGCAGTACTTC. Its translation: CASSPADSYEQYF.

The chain uses TRBV10-3 and TRBJ2-1; D remains ambiguous. The CDR3 spans 12 residues. Per germline, CDR1 ENHRY and CDR2 SYGVKD. Deletions cut 3 bases from V and 12 bases from J, with 12 bases between. DNA for the CDR3: TGTGCCATCAGTGATTTACCAGCAGGGCAGTTCTTC. This gives the protein CAISDLPAGQFF.

This clone is a singleton in its sample. This chain uses TRBV2 with TRBJ1-1; D is possibly TRBD1 (5 bases). Between the trimmed V and J ends, which lost 7 bases and 4 bases, there was a span of 10 bases. Germline V gene data show CDR1 as SNHLY and CDR2 as FYNNEI. This CDR3 has 12 amino acids. The CDR3 protein is CASTAGLTEAFF. The CDR3 DNA is TGTGCCAGCACGGCAGGGCTCACTGAAGCTTTCTTT.

The chain uses TRBV5-1 and TRBJ2-1; 11 nucleotides align to TRBD1. CDR1 is SGHRS, CDR2 YFSETQ, per germline. The V segment lost 2 bases and the J segment 6 bases; nucleotides outside the gene matches: 4. CDR3 length equals 15 residues. Written as DNA, the CDR3 is TGCGCCAGCAGCTTCCCGGGACAGGGGGGCAATGAGCAGTTCTTC. Translating gives CASSFPGQGGNEQFF.